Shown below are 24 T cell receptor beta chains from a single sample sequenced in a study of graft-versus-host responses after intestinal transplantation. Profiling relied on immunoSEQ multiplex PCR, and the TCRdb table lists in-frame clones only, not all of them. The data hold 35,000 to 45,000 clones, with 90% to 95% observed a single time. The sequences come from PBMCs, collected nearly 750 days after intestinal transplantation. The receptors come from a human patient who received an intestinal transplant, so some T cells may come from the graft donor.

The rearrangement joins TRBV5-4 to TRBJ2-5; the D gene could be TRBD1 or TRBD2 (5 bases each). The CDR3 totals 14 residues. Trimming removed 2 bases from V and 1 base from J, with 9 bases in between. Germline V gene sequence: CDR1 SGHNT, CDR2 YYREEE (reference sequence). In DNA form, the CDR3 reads TGTGCCAGCAGCTTCGAGGGGCGCCAAGAGACCCAGTACTTC. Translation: CASSFEGRQETQYF.

The DNA for the CDR3 is TGTGCCAGCAGGGATCTAGGGAACTCTGGAAACACCATATATTTT. Encoded protein: CASRDLGNSGNTIYF. The chain links TRBV6-5 to TRBJ1-3, with D unclear. V shed 6 bases and J shed 0 bases, with 12 bases lying between them. The germline CDR1 and CDR2 sequences are MNHEY and SVGAGI. This CDR3 comprises 15 residues.

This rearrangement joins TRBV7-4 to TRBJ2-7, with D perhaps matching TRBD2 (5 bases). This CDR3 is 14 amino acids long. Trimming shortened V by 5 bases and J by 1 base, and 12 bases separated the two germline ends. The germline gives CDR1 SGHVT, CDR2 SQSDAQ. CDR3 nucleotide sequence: TGTGCCAGCAGCACGGCCCGGGGTTCCTACGAGCAGTACTTC. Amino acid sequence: CASSTARGSYEQYF.

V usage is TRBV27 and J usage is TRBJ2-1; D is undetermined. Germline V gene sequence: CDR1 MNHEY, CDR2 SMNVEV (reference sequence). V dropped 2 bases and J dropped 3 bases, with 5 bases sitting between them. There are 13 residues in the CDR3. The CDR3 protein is CASSLGHYNEQFF. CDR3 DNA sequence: TGTGCCAGCAGTTTAGGGCACTACAATGAGCAGTTCTTC.

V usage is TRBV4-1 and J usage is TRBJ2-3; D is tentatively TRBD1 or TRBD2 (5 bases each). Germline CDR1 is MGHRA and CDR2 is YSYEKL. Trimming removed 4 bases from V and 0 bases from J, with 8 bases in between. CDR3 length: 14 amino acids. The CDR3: CASSPGASTDTQYF. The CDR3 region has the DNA TGCGCCAGCAGCCCCGGGGCCAGCACAGATACGCAGTATTTT.

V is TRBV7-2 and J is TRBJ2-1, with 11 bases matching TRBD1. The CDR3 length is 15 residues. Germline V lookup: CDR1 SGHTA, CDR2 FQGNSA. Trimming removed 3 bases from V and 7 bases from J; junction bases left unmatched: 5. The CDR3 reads CASSFSGTGGNEQFF. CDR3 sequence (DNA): TGTGCCAGCAGCTTTTCCGGGACAGGGGGGAATGAGCAGTTCTTC.

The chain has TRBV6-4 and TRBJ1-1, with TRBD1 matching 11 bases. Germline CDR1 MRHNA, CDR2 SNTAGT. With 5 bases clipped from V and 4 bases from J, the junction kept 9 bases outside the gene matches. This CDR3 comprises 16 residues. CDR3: CASSWTGGDWSTEAFF. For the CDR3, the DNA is TGTGCCAGCAGTTGGACAGGGGGCGACTGGAGCACTGAAGCTTTCTTT.

The CDR3: CASSRTGATTEAFF. The CDR3, as DNA: TGTGCCAGCAGCCGGACAGGGGCAACCACTGAAGCTTTCTTT. The chain carries TRBV9 and TRBJ1-1, with 9 nucleotides matching TRBD1. CDR1 is SGDLS, CDR2 YYNGEE, per germline. The CDR3 runs to 14 residues. V lost 4 bases and J lost 4; bases outside the gene matches: 5.

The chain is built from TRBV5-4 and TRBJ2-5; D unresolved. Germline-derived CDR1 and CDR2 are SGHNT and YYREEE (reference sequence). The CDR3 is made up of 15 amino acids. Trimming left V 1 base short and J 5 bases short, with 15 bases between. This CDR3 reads CASSLRAGPRETQYF. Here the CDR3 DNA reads TGTGCCAGCAGCTTGAGGGCAGGCCCTAGGGAGACCCAGTACTTC.

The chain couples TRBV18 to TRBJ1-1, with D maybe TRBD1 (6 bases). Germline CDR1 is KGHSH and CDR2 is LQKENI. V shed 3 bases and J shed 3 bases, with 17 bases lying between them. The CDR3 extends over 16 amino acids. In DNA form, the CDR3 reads TGTGCCAGCTCACCCCTCGGGGCAGGGGTTGACACTGAAGCTTTCTTT. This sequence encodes CASSPLGAGVDTEAFF.

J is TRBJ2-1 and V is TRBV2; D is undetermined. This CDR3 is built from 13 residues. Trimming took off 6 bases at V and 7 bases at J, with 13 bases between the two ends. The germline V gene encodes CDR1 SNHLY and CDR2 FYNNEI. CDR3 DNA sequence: TGTGCCAGCAGGCTCGGCCCCGGTAATGAGCAGTTCTTC. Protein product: CASRLGPGNEQFF.

DNA of the CDR3: TGTGCCAGCAGCGACCTCAGGGTTGACACTGAAGCTTTCTTT. This translates into CASSDLRVDTEAFF. The chain is built from TRBV27 and TRBJ1-1, with TRBD1 as a possible D gene (5 bases). The CDR3 contains 14 residues. CDR1 MNHEY and CDR2 SMNVEV come from the germline V gene (reference sequence). Trimming shortened V by 6 bases and J by 3 bases, and 14 bases separated the two germline ends.

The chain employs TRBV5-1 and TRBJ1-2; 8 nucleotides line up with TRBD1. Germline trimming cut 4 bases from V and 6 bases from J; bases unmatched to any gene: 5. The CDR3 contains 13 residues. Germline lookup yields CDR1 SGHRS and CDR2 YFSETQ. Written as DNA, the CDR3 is TGCGCCAGCAGCCCGGACAGGGTTGATGGCTACACCTTC. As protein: CASSPDRVDGYTF. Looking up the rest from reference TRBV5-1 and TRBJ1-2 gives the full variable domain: KAGVTQTPRYLIKTRGQQVTLSCSPISGHRSVSWYQQTPGQGLQFLFEYFSETQRNKGNFPGRFSGRQFSNSRSEMNVSTLELGDSALYLCASSPDRVDGYTFGSGTRLTVV.

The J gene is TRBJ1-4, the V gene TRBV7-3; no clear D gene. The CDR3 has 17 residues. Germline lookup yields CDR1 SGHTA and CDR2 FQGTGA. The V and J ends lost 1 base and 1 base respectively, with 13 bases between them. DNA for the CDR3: TGTGCCAGCAGCTTAATTAGGCAAAGGGTAACTAATGAAAAACTGTTTTTT. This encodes CASSLIRQRVTNEKLFF.

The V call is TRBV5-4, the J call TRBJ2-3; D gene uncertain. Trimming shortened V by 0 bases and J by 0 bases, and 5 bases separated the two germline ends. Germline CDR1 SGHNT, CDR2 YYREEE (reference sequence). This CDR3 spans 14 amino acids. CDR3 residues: CASSLAGSTDTQYF. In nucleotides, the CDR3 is TGTGCCAGCAGCTTGGCTGGGAGCACAGATACGCAGTATTTT.

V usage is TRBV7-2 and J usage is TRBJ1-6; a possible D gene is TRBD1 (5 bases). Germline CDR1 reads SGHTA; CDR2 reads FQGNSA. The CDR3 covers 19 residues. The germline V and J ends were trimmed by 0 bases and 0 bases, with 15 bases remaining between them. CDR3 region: CASSLAGSRGSSYNSPLHF. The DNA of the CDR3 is TGTGCCAGCAGCTTAGCTGGGTCGAGGGGAAGCTCCTATAATTCACCCCTCCACTTT. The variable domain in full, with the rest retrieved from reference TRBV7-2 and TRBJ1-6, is GAGVSQSPSNKVTEKGKDVELRCDPISGHTALYWYRQSLGQGLEFLIYFQGNSAPDKSGLPSDRFSAERTGGSVSTLTIQRTQQEDSAVYLCASSLAGSRGSSYNSPLHFGNGTRLTVT.

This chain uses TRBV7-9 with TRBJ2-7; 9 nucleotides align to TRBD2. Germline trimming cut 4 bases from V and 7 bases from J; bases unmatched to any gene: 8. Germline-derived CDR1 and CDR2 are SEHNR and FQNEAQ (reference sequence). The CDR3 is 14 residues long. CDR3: CASSSSGRIGEQYF. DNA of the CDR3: TGTGCCAGCAGCTCGAGCGGGAGGATTGGTGAGCAGTACTTC.

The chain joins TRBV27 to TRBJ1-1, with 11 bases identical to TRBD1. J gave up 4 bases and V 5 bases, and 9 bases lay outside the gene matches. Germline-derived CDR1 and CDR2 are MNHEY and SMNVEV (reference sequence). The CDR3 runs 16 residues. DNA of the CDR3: TGTGCCAGCAGTCCGTACTCGGGACAGGGGGGCACTGAAGCTTTCTTT. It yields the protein CASSPYSGQGGTEAFF.

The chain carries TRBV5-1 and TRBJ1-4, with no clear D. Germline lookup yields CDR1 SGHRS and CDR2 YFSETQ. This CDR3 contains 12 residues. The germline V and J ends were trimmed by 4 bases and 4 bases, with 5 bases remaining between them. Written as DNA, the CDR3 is TGCGCCAGCAGCGAACGTAATGAAAAACTGTTTTTT. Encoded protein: CASSERNEKLFF.

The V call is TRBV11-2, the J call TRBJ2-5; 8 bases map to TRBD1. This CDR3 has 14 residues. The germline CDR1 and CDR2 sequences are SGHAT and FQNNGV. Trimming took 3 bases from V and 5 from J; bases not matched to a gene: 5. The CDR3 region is CASSLAHRGETQYF. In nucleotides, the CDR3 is TGTGCCAGCAGCTTGGCTCACAGGGGGGAGACCCAGTACTTC.

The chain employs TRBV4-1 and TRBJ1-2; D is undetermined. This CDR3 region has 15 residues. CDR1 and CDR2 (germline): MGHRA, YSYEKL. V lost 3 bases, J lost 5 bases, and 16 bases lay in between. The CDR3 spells CASSQDPAIHYGYTF. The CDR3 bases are TGCGCCAGCAGCCAGGACCCGGCCATTCATTATGGCTACACCTTC.

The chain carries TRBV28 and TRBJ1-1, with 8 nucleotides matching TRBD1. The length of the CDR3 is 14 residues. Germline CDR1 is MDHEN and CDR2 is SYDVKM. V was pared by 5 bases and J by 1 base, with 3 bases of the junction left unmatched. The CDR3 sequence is CASSPGGPNTEAFF. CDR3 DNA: TGTGCCAGCAGTCCAGGGGGCCCGAACACTGAAGCTTTCTTT. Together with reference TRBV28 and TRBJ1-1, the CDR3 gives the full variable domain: DVKVTQSSRYLVKRTGEKVFLECVQDMDHENMFWYRQDPGLGLRLIYFSYDVKMKEKGDIPEGYSVSREKKERFSLILESASTNQTSMYLCASSPGGPNTEAFFGQGTRLTVV.

CDR3 in DNA: TGTGCCAGCAGCTCCCTGGCGGGGGACAAATCCGGGGAGCTGTTTTTT. Its translation is CASSSLAGDKSGELFF. This sequence joins TRBV7-6 and TRBJ2-2; perhaps TRBD2 as D (7 bases). The germline gives CDR1 SGHVS, CDR2 FNYEAQ. The CDR3 covers 16 residues. The V gene lost 4 bases and the J gene lost 6 bases, with 18 bases spanning the gap.

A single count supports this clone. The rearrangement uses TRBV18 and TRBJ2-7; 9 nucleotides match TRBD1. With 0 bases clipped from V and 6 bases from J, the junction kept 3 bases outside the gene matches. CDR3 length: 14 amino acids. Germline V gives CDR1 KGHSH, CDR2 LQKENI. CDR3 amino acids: CASSPPGQGGEQYF. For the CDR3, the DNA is TGTGCCAGCTCACCACCGGGACAGGGCGGCGAGCAGTACTTC.